This T cell receptor (beta chain) emerged from a study of T cells expressing NK-cell markers. In germline, CDR1 is SQVTM, CDR2 ANQGSEA. CDR3 length: 11 residues. Each CDR3 protein gets one entry in TCRdb, which reprocessed the 5' RACE reads and gives no DNA. The sample yields about 150,000 distinct CDR3 sequences, of which the top ten take up roughly 12%. Specimen: blood T cells: a sorted CD56 or NKG2C T cell subset, CD4+ or CD8+ T cells, or bulk PBMC T cells (not recorded which). The chain links TRBV29-1 to TRBJ2-1; the D call of TRBD1 rests on TCRdb alone, since no DNA is present to check it. This clonotype was sampled from a man younger than 35 in good health. The CDR3 loop is CSVAGANEQFF.